This T cell receptor (beta chain) came from a study of T cells expressing NK-cell markers. On the study more broadly: Sequencing of TCR beta repertoires drew on sorted CD3+CD56+NKG2C+, CD3+CD56+NKG2C- and CD3+CD56-NKG2C+ T cells.

As the method of synthesis, 5'RACE template switching with UMIs yielded TCR beta cDNA. Each CDR3 protein gets one entry in TCRdb, which reprocessed the 5' RACE reads and gives no DNA. The sample data list around 380,000 distinct CDR3 sequences. As concerns this clonotype: As yet, its antigen is unknown.

Findings and limits, study-wide: A few donors likewise had their CD3+CD56-NKG2C+ fraction led by these clonotypes.

This TCR derives from a woman aged 45-59 years in good health. Sequenced: blood T cells: a sorted CD56 or NKG2C T cell subset, CD4+ or CD8+ T cells, or bulk PBMC T cells (not recorded which).

The CDR3 loop reads CASSLDPGVNEKLFF. This rearrangement joins TRBV11-2 to TRBJ1-4; TCRdb names TRBD1, which stays unverified in the absence of DNA. Germline CDR1 SGHAT, CDR2 FQNNGV. The CDR3 length is 15 residues.